The 16 T cell receptor beta chains presented below share a single source sample, sequenced in a study of blood T cell repertoires in COVID-19. The protocol was immunoSEQ multiplex PCR, while the TCRdb copy is restricted to in-frame clones and leaves out a portion. The data show 250,000 or so clones, 80% to 85% seen once. The sample was PBMCs or T cells enriched from blood (not recorded which). Receptors were obtained from a man aged 45-60 years who had recovered from COVID-19.

The V and J genes are TRBV10-1 and TRBJ1-1; no clear D. Trimming cost V 0 bases and J 5 bases, with 16 bases left between them. CDR1 and CDR2 (germline): WNHNN, SYGVQD (reference sequence). The CDR3 has 16 amino acids. The CDR3 DNA follows: TGCGCCAGCAGTGAGTCGCGGGCGCCTGAGAGGACTGAAGCTTTCTTT. The encoded protein is CASSESRAPERTEAFF.

The chain has TRBV7-9 and TRBJ1-5; D is ambiguous. The CDR3 is 14 residues long. CDR1 is SEHNR and CDR2 is FQNEAQ in the germline V gene (reference sequence). V lost 5 bases and J lost 4, with 12 bases in between. CDR3 DNA sequence: TGTGCCAGCAGCATGCTCCAGGAAAATCAGCCCCAGCATTTT. The encoded protein is CASSMLQENQPQHF.

This chain connects TRBV9 to TRBJ2-3; D ambiguous. V was pared by 2 bases and J by 0 bases, with 7 bases between. Germline V lookup: CDR1 SGDLS, CDR2 YYNGEE. The CDR3 totals 14 residues. The CDR3 protein is CASSVVVSTDTQYF. Written as DNA, the CDR3 is TGTGCCAGCAGCGTTGTCGTCAGCACAGATACGCAGTATTTT. The variable domain in full, with the rest retrieved from reference TRBV9 and TRBJ2-3, is DSGVTQTPKHLITATGQRVTLRCSPRSGDLSVYWYQQSLDQGLQFLIQYYNGEERAKGNILERFSAQQFPDLHSELNLSSLELGDSALYFCASSVVVSTDTQYFGPGTRLTVL.

The genes are TRBV7-2 and TRBJ2-2, with TRBD2 as a possible D gene (5 bases). The CDR3 sequence is 16 residues long. Germline V gene lookup returns CDR1 SGHTA and CDR2 FQGNSA. V was trimmed by 5 bases and J by 4 bases, leaving 17 bases between them. The CDR3 sequence is CASSRISTAGTGELFF. CDR3 nucleotide sequence: TGTGCCAGCAGCCGTATTAGCACCGCGGGCACCGGGGAGCTGTTTTTT.

CDR3 in DNA: TGTGCCAGCAGCTTAGCGAGTGGTTCGTACACCGGGGAGCTGTTTTTT. Protein product: CASSLASGSYTGELFF. The genes are TRBV11-3 and TRBJ2-2; no reliable D call. The CDR3 has 16 amino acids. The germline V gene encodes CDR1 SGHNT and CDR2 YENEEA. Trimming pared 1 base from V and 3 bases from J, leaving 12 bases between.

This clone was seen a single time. The chain recombines TRBV10-3 with TRBJ2-7; no clear D gene. The ends were cut back, 4 bases at V and 3 bases at J, with 4 bases in the middle. Germline values: CDR1 ENHRY, CDR2 SYGVKD. The CDR3 spans 11 residues. CDR3 sequence: CAISGNYEQYF. The CDR3 DNA reads TGTGCCATCAGTGGTAACTACGAGCAGTACTTC.

V gene TRBV29-1 combines with J gene TRBJ2-2; D is ambiguous. The ends were cut back, 8 bases at V and 1 base at J, with 8 bases in the middle. CDR3 length: 12 amino acids. Looked up from germline, CDR1 is SQVTM and CDR2 is ANQGSEA. CDR3 coding DNA: TGCAGCTCAAAGCTGAACACCGGGGAGCTGTTTTTT. Translated, it gives CSSKLNTGELFF.

J is TRBJ2-3 and V is TRBV18; D is undetermined. Trimming shortened V by 0 bases and J by 2 bases, and 15 bases separated the two germline ends. The CDR3 runs to 17 residues. The V gene's germline CDR1 is KGHSH and CDR2 LQKENI. Written as DNA, the CDR3 is TGTGCCAGCTCACCACCGTTTCTAGGAAAACTCACAGATACGCAGTATTTT. Its protein product is CASSPPFLGKLTDTQYF.

This sequence joins TRBV5-4 and TRBJ2-2; 7 nucleotides agree with TRBD2. Trimming removed 0 bases from V and 6 bases from J; junction bases left unmatched: 8. Germline V gene data show CDR1 as SGHNT and CDR2 as YYREEE (reference sequence). This CDR3 is 16 amino acids long. The CDR3 DNA is TGTGCCAGCAGCTTGGCCCTGCGGGAGCCCGCCGGGGAGCTGTTTTTT. Its protein is CASSLALREPAGELFF.

The chain recombines TRBV5-1 with TRBJ2-3; no reliable D call. The V end was cut by 0 bases, the J end by 0 bases, with 11 bases between. The germline V gene encodes CDR1 SGHRS and CDR2 YFSETQ. The CDR3 sequence is 16 residues long. CDR3 loop: CASSLALGGSTDTQYF. Here the CDR3 DNA reads TGCGCCAGCAGCTTGGCCCTTGGTGGCAGCACAGATACGCAGTATTTT.

V usage is TRBV3-1 (or the pseudogene TRBV3-2) and J usage is TRBJ2-7, with 8 bases fitting TRBD2. After removal of 3 bases from V and 3 bases from J, the junction contained 7 bases not matched to a gene. The CDR3 is made up of 15 amino acids. Germline lookup yields CDR1 LGHDT and CDR2 YNNKEL (reference sequence). CDR3 in DNA: TGTGCCAGCAGCCATGGGAATAGCGGGGTCTACGAGCAGTACTTC. Encoded protein: CASSHGNSGVYEQYF.

V and J are TRBV18 and TRBJ2-3; TRBD1 might be the D (6 bases). V shed 3 bases and J shed 2 bases, with 12 bases lying between them. Germline V gene data show CDR1 as KGHSH and CDR2 as LQKENI. The CDR3 is 15 amino acids. CDR3 sequence reads: CASSPQGSITDTQYF. CDR3 sequence (DNA): TGTGCCAGCTCACCCCAGGGGTCGATCACAGATACGCAGTATTTT.

CDR3 sequence: CASSWTPNQPQHF. The DNA for the CDR3 is TGTGCCAGCAGCTGGACACCGAATCAGCCCCAGCATTTT. The J gene is TRBJ1-5, the V gene TRBV7-3; possibly TRBD1 for D (5 bases). CDR1 is SGHTA and CDR2 is FQGTGA in the germline V gene. The CDR3 runs 13 residues. Trimming removed 4 bases at V and 4 bases at J, with 8 bases between.

CDR3 nucleotide sequence: TGCGCCAGCAGCCCACGGACGGGGCGGGAGGCCAGCGCGGGGGGCAATGAGCAGTTCTTC. This sequence encodes CASSPRTGREASAGGNEQFF. This chain connects TRBV4-3 to TRBJ2-1; 8 nucleotides line up with TRBD2. V was pared by 4 bases and J by 6 bases, with 23 bases of the junction left unmatched. Germline values: CDR1 LGHNA, CDR2 YSLEER. The CDR3 is made up of 20 amino acids.

The chain combines TRBV6-2 or TRBV6-3 with TRBJ2-1; 7 nucleotides align to TRBD2. Germline CDR1 MNHEY, CDR2 SVGEGT. CDR3 size: 15 residues. J was trimmed by 3 bases and V by 5 bases; bases with no gene match: 7. The CDR3 sequence: CASSPAGTIYNEQFF. The CDR3 region has the DNA TGTGCCAGCAGTCCAGCGGGGACGATCTACAATGAGCAGTTCTTC.

This sequence joins TRBV6-6 and TRBJ1-4, with TRBD1 identical over 9 bases. The V gene's germline CDR1 is MNHNY and CDR2 SVGAGI (reference sequence). Losses at the gene ends were 8 bases for V and 5 bases for J; bases not matched to a gene: 9. CDR3 length equals 15 residues. As DNA, the CDR3 is TGTGCCAGCCGGCCGGGGGGACAGGGAAATGAAAAACTGTTTTTT. This encodes CASRPGGQGNEKLFF.